Each of the 30 T cell receptor beta chains below was sequenced from the same sample in a study of glioma-infiltrating T cells after dendritic cell vaccination. Time point indicated: after dendritic cell vaccination, including at tumor progression/relapse. Profiled with immunoSEQ multiplex PCR; TCRdb holds only in-frame clones, not every one. The sample lists more than 75,000 clones; 75% to 90% were seen once. The specimen was blood, collected after dendritic cell vaccination. These receptors originate from a human donor with glioblastoma.

The chain joins TRBV25-1 to TRBJ1-2; tentatively, D is TRBD1 (6 bases). Trimming cost V 3 bases and J 3 bases, with 14 bases left between them. Germline V gives CDR1 MGHDK, CDR2 SYGVNS. The CDR3 extends over 15 amino acids. The DNA of the CDR3 is TGTGCCAGCAGTGATATGGCCGCAGGGGACTATGGCTACACCTTC. Its protein is CASSDMAAGDYGYTF.

The V and J genes are TRBV2 and TRBJ2-3; 7 nucleotides align to TRBD1. This CDR3 is built from 15 residues. Trimming at V came to 3 bases and at J to 2 bases, leaving 5 bases not matched to a gene. Germline lookup yields CDR1 SNHLY and CDR2 FYNNEI. Written as DNA, the CDR3 is TGTGCCAGCAGTGACGGGACAGCGCCCACAGATACGCAGTATTTT. It encodes CASSDGTAPTDTQYF.

There are a few counts of this clone. CDR3 nucleotides: TGTGCCAGCAGCCTGGGGGGACAGGGATACTATGGCTACACCTTC. Translated, it gives CASSLGGQGYYGYTF. The chain couples TRBV6-1 to TRBJ1-2, with 9 bases aligning to TRBD1. CDR3 length: 15 residues. V lost 6 bases, J lost 3 bases, and 8 bases stayed unmatched. In germline, CDR1 is MNHNS, CDR2 SASEGT.

This chain links TRBV6-6 with TRBJ1-4, with D uncertain. V was shortened by 5 bases and J by 8 bases, with 12 bases between the two germline ends. The germline CDR1 and CDR2 sequences are MNHNY and SVGAGI (reference sequence). The length of the CDR3 is 13 residues. The CDR3 bases are TGTGCCAGCAGTAACGACCGGGGAGAAAAACTGTTTTTT. Residues: CASSNDRGEKLFF.

This clone came up once. This chain links TRBV2 with TRBJ1-3; a possible D gene is TRBD1 (5 bases). The CDR3 is 15 residues long. V lost 6 bases and J lost 0, with 12 bases in between. Germline V lookup: CDR1 SNHLY, CDR2 FYNNEI. The CDR3 DNA reads TGTGCCAGCAGCTATGGACACGGCTCTGGAAACACCATATATTTT. Translated: CASSYGHGSGNTIYF.

The chain couples TRBV5-1 to TRBJ2-7; TRBD1 is a possible D gene (6 bases). The V end was cut by 4 bases, the J end by 1 base, with 15 bases between. Looked up from germline, CDR1 is SGHRS and CDR2 is YFSETQ. The CDR3 spans 15 residues. CDR3 protein: CASSTEDSYSYEQYF. CDR3 nucleotides: TGCGCCAGCAGCACTGAGGACAGCTATTCCTACGAGCAGTACTTC.

The chain combines TRBV7-8 with TRBJ1-1; 9 bases line up with TRBD1. Germline trimming cut 0 bases from V and 3 bases from J; bases unmatched to any gene: 14. The CDR3 extends over 19 amino acids. CDR1 is SGHVS and CDR2 is FQNEAQ in the germline V gene. The CDR3 bases are TGTGCCAGCAGCTTAGCACCGTACAGGGGGCGCCGAAAGGACACTGAAGCTTTCTTT. It specifies CASSLAPYRGRRKDTEAFF.

This chain joins TRBV2 and TRBJ2-2; 7 positions agree with TRBD1. The ends lost 9 bases at V and 0 bases at J; junction bases unmatched: 4. The CDR3 sequence is 14 residues long. The germline CDR1 and CDR2 sequences are SNHLY and FYNNEI. CDR3: CASTGTANTGELFF. The CDR3 DNA reads as TGTGCCAGTACCGGGACAGCGAACACCGGGGAGCTGTTTTTT. Drawing the rest from reference TRBV2 and TRBJ2-2, the complete variable domain is EPEVTQTPSHQVTQMGQEVILRCVPISNHLYFYWYRQILGQKVEFLVSFYNNEISEKSEIFDDQFSVERPDGSNFTLKIRSTKLEDSAMYFCASTGTANTGELFFGEGSRLTVL.

The rearrangement joins TRBV19 to TRBJ2-2; 10 nucleotides match TRBD1. V was clipped by 6 bases and J by 2 bases; unmatched bases: 12. The CDR3 is 18 amino acids. CDR1 LNHDA and CDR2 SQIVND come from the germline V gene (reference sequence). The DNA for the CDR3 is TGTGCCAGTAGGATCCCGAGAGGGACAGGGGAAAACACCGGGGAGCTGTTTTTT. The encoded protein is CASRIPRGTGENTGELFF.

The chain recombines TRBV6-6 with TRBJ1-1, with 9 bases identical to TRBD1. The CDR3 runs 16 residues. Losses at the gene ends were 5 bases for V and 1 base for J; bases not matched to a gene: 8. Germline assignment: CDR1 MNHNY and CDR2 SVGAGI (reference sequence). The CDR3 nucleotides are TGTGCCAGCAGTATCTCGGACAGGGGTGGGAACACTGAAGCTTTCTTT. It codes for CASSISDRGGNTEAFF.

In this sample, this clone turned up once. The chain carries TRBV13 and TRBJ2-5; 11 positions match TRBD1. CDR3 size: 16 residues. J gave up 2 bases and V 5 bases, and 7 bases lay outside the gene matches. The germline CDR1 and CDR2 sequences are PRHDT and FYEKMQ (reference sequence). The DNA of the CDR3 is TGTGCCAGCAGCGTGGACAGGGGGCGAGGTCAAGAGACCCAGTACTTC. Encoded protein: CASSVDRGRGQETQYF.

This clone has just a few counts. The chain employs TRBV5-8 and TRBJ1-3, with 7 bases that match TRBD1. This CDR3 spans 15 amino acids. The germline CDR1 and CDR2 sequences are SGHTS and YDEGEE. Trimming cost V 3 bases and J 0 bases; bases outside gene matches: 3. Written as DNA, the CDR3 is TGTGCCAGCAGCTCAGGACAGGACTCTGGAAACACCATATATTTT. Translation: CASSSGQDSGNTIYF.

Comment on this clone: Other nucleotide sequences in the sample specify the same CDR3. The CDR3 sequence is CASSLGSNQPQHF. CDR3 nucleotides: TGTGCCAGCAGTCTCGGGAGCAATCAGCCCCAGCATTTT. The chain links TRBV27 to TRBJ1-5; no definite D call. CDR3 length: 13 residues. Germline values: CDR1 MNHEY, CDR2 SMNVEV (reference sequence). Between the trimmed V and J ends, which lost 5 bases and 1 base, there was a span of 6 bases.

The chain couples TRBV6-5 to TRBJ1-2; TRBD1 might be the D (6 bases). CDR1 and CDR2 from the germline V gene are MNHEY and SVGAGI. V lost 6 bases, J lost 5 bases, and 13 bases lay in between. This CDR3 has 13 residues. CDR3 protein: CASSLGQIYGYTF. The CDR3 DNA reads TGTGCCAGCAGCCTTGGACAGATTTATGGCTACACCTTC.

V usage is TRBV29-1 and J usage is TRBJ2-5; D is undetermined. Germline V CDR1 and CDR2: SQVTM, ANQGSEA. Trimming removed 6 bases at V and 3 bases at J, with 5 bases between. The CDR3 covers 10 residues. Here the CDR3 reads CSVEEETQYF. For the CDR3, the DNA is TGCAGCGTAGAGGAAGAGACCCAGTACTTC.

V and J are TRBV7-2 and TRBJ2-3; the match to TRBD2 covers 11 bases. Germline V gives CDR1 SGHTA, CDR2 FQGNSA. The CDR3 covers 15 residues. With V trimmed by 5 bases and J by 5 bases, 6 bases remained unmatched. The CDR3 region has the DNA TGTGCCAGCAGCCGACTGGGGACTAGCGGAGATACGCAGTATTTT. Encoded protein: CASSRLGTSGDTQYF.

The V call is TRBV5-8, the J call TRBJ1-4; the match to TRBD1 covers 7 bases. V dropped 4 bases and J dropped 6; count of bases not matched to a gene: 6. This CDR3 has 14 residues. Germline CDR1 reads SGHTS; CDR2 reads YDEGEE. CDR3 region: CASSQDRADEKLFF. CDR3 nucleotide sequence: TGTGCCAGCAGCCAAGACAGGGCAGATGAAAAACTGTTTTTT.

The V call is TRBV18, the J call TRBJ1-2, with D tentatively TRBD1 (5 bases). CDR3 size: 14 residues. With 2 bases removed from V and 5 bases from J, the gap between germline ends came to 12 bases. CDR1 and CDR2 from the germline V gene are KGHSH and LQKENI. CDR3 sequence: CASSPSGGSYGYTF. The CDR3 coding sequence is TGTGCCAGCTCACCAAGCGGGGGGTCATATGGCTACACCTTC.

In its sample, this clone was seen a few times. The rearrangement links TRBV10-3 to TRBJ1-2, with 7 bases identical to TRBD1. The CDR3 is 14 amino acids. CDR1 and CDR2 from the germline V gene are ENHRY and SYGVKD. After removal of 6 bases from V and 9 bases from J, the junction contained 13 bases not matched to a gene. The CDR3 loop is CAIREDRDVSRYTF. CDR3 coding DNA: TGTGCCATCAGGGAAGACAGGGATGTTAGTCGCTACACCTTC.

The chain uses TRBV27 and TRBJ2-1; TRBD1 might be the D (6 bases). Trimming removed 6 bases at V and 6 bases at J, with 21 bases between. Germline loops: CDR1 MNHEY, CDR2 SMNVEV (reference sequence). The CDR3 is made up of 16 amino acids. The DNA of the CDR3 is TGTGCCAGCAGAGGGGGTATGGGCTTTGGACTCAATGAGCAGTTCTTC. Translated, it gives CASRGGMGFGLNEQFF.

The chain carries TRBV5-1 and TRBJ1-1; D is uncertain. The germline V gene encodes CDR1 SGHRS and CDR2 YFSETQ. This CDR3 contains 15 residues. V was pared by 3 bases and J by 4 bases, with 16 bases between. CDR3 sequence reads: CASSSLAVGFTEAFF. CDR3 coding DNA: TGCGCCAGCAGCTCGCTAGCCGTGGGTTTCACTGAAGCTTTCTTT.

This chain uses TRBV19 with TRBJ2-1; 11 bases align to TRBD1. The CDR3 is made up of 14 amino acids. V was clipped by 4 bases and J by 9 bases; unmatched bases: 5. Per germline, CDR1 LNHDA and CDR2 SQIVND (reference sequence). CDR3 bases: TGTGCCAGTAGTAGAGGACAGGGGGCGGGTGAGCAGTTCTTC. Amino acid sequence: CASSRGQGAGEQFF.

The rearrangement joins TRBV4-2 to TRBJ2-7; TRBD2 aligns across 11 bases. J was trimmed by 1 base and V by 0 bases; bases with no gene match: 5. There are 17 residues in the CDR3. Germline CDR1 is LGHNA and CDR2 is YNFKEQ. CDR3 in DNA: TGTGCCAGCAGCCAAGAGACTAGCGGGGATTTTTCCTACGAGCAGTACTTC. It codes for CASSQETSGDFSYEQYF.

The chain has TRBV7-2 and TRBJ2-4; TRBD1 matches 9 bases. Germline V gene data show CDR1 as SGHTA and CDR2 as FQGNSA. Germline trimming cut 5 bases from V and 0 bases from J; bases unmatched to any gene: 5. The CDR3 is made up of 16 amino acids. The CDR3 loop is CASSPGTGLAKNIQYF. DNA for the CDR3: TGTGCCAGCAGCCCAGGGACAGGGCTAGCCAAAAACATTCAGTACTTC.

The chain links TRBV6-1 to TRBJ2-3; the D gene is possibly TRBD1 (6 bases). Per the germline V gene, CDR1 is MNHNS and CDR2 is SASEGT. V lost 4 bases and J lost 0, with 14 bases in between. This CDR3 region has 16 residues. The CDR3 bases are TGTGCCAGCAGTGGGGTCCAGGGGAAAAGCACAGATACGCAGTATTTT. It yields the protein CASSGVQGKSTDTQYF.

This clone has just one count. The chain joins TRBV29-1 to TRBJ1-1, with D perhaps TRBD1 (5 bases). CDR1 is SQVTM, CDR2 ANQGSEA, per germline. Trimming took off 6 bases at V and 4 bases at J, with 18 bases between the two ends. The CDR3 length is 14 residues. CDR3 loop: CSVRLKGYSTEAFF. The CDR3 nucleotides read TGCAGCGTCCGCCTCAAGGGGTACAGCACTGAAGCTTTCTTT.

The chain recombines TRBV6-5 with TRBJ1-2, with D possibly TRBD1 on 6 matching bases. This CDR3 is built from 15 residues. The V and J ends lost 2 bases and 0 bases respectively, with 10 bases between them. Per germline, CDR1 MNHEY and CDR2 SVGAGI. The CDR3 spells CASSYGDNSNYGYTF. CDR3 nucleotides: TGTGCCAGCAGTTACGGGGACAACTCTAACTATGGCTACACCTTC.

This clone has a handful of counts. The CDR3 region has the DNA TGCGCCAGCAGCGACCTAGCGGGGACAGATACGCAGTATTTT. Its translation is CASSDLAGTDTQYF. The rearrangement joins TRBV5-1 to TRBJ2-3; 9 bases are a match to TRBD2. Germline V gene sequence: CDR1 SGHRS, CDR2 YFSETQ. CDR3 length equals 14 residues. V lost 4 bases and J lost 3; bases outside the gene matches: 3.

V usage is TRBV28 and J usage is TRBJ1-3, with TRBD1 as a possible D gene (5 bases). Germline V gene sequence: CDR1 MDHEN, CDR2 SYDVKM. Trimming removed 5 bases from V and 1 base from J, with 18 bases in between. CDR3 size: 17 residues. The CDR3 spells CASSPPRGGTSGNTIYF. Here the CDR3 DNA reads TGTGCCAGCAGTCCCCCCCGTGGGGGGACGTCTGGAAACACCATATATTTT.

The chain joins TRBV19 to TRBJ1-1; maybe TRBD1 (6 bases). Germline V lookup: CDR1 LNHDA, CDR2 SQIVND (reference sequence). This CDR3 is 13 amino acids long. The V end was cut by 5 bases, the J end by 5 bases, with 12 bases between. The CDR3 region is CASSGNRETEAFF. The CDR3 coding sequence is TGTGCCAGTAGTGGGAACAGGGAAACTGAAGCTTTCTTT.